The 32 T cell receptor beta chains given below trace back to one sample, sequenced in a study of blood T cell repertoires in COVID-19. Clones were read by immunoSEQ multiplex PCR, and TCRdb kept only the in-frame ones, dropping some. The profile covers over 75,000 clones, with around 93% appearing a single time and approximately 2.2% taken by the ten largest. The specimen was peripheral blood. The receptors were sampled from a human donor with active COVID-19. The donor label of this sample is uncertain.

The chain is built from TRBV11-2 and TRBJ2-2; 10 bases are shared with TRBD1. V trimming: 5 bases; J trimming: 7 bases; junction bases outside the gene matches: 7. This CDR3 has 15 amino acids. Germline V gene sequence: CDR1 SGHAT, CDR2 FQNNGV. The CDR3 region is CASSPGTGVGGELFF. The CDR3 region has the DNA TGTGCCAGCAGCCCGGGGACAGGGGTAGGCGGGGAGCTGTTTTTT.

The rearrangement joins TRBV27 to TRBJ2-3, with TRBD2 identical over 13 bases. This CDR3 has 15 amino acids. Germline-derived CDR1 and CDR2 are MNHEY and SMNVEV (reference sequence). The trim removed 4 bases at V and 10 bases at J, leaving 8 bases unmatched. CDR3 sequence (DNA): TGTGCCAGCAGTTCCGGGACTAGCGGGGCGGGTGCGCAGTATTTT. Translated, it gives CASSSGTSGAGAQYF.

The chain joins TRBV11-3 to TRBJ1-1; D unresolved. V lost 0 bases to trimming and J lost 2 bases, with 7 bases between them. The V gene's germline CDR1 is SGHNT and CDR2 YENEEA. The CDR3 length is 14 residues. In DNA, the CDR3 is TGTGCCAGCAGCTTAGATGCAAGCAACACTGAAGCTTTCTTT. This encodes CASSLDASNTEAFF. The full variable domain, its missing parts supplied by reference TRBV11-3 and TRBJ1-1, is EAGVVQSPRYKIIEKKQPVAFWCNPISGHNTLYWYLQNLGQGPELLIRYENEEAVDDSQLPKDRFSAERLKGVDSTLKIQPAELGDSAVYLCASSLDASNTEAFFGQGTRLTVV.

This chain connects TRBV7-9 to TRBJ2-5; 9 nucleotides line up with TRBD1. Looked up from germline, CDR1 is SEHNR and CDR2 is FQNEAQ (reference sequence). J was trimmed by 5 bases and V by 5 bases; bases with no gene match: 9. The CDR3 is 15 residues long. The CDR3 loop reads CASSPEQGARETQYF. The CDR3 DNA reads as TGTGCCAGCAGCCCCGAACAGGGGGCGAGGGAGACCCAGTACTTC.

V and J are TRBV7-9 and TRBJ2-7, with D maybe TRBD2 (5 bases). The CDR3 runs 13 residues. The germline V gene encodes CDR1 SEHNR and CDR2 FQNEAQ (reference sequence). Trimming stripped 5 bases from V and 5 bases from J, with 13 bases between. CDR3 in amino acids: CASSPGGQDEQYF. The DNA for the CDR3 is TGTGCCAGCAGCCCCGGCGGGCAGGACGAGCAGTACTTC. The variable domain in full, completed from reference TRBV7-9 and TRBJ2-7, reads DTGVSQNPRHKITKRGQNVTFRCDPISEHNRLYWYRQTLGQGPEFLTYFQNEAQLEKSRLLSDRFSAERPKGSFSTLEIQRTEQGDSAMYLCASSPGGQDEQYFGPGTRLTVT.

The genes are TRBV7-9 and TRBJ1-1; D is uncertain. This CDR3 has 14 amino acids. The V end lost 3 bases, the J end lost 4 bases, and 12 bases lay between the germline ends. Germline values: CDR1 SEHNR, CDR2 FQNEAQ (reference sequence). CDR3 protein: CASSFPEKFTEAFF. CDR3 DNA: TGTGCCAGCAGCTTTCCGGAGAAGTTCACTGAAGCTTTCTTT.

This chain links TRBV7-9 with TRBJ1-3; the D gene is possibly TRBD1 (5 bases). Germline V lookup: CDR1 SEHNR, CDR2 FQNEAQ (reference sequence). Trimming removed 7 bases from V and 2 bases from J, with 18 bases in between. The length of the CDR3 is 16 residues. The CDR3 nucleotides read TGTGCCAGCACCTCCCCGGACGGGACTCCTGGAAACACCATATATTTT. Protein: CASTSPDGTPGNTIYF.

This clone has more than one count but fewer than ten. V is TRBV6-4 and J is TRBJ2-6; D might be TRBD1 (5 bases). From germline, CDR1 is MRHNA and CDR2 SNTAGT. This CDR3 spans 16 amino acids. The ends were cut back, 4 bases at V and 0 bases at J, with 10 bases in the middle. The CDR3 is CASSGQSPSGANVLTF. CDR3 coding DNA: TGTGCCAGCAGTGGACAGAGCCCCTCTGGGGCCAACGTCCTGACTTTC.

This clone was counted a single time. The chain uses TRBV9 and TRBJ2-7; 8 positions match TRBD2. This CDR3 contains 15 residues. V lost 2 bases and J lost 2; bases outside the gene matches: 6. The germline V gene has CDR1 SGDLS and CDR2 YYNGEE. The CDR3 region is CASSVGGGTTYEQYF. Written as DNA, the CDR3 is TGTGCCAGCAGCGTTGGCGGGGGGACCACCTACGAGCAGTACTTC.

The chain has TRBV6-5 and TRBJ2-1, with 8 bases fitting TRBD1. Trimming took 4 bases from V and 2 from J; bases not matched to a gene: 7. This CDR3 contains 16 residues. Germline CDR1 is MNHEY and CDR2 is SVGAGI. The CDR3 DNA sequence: TGTGCCAGCAGTTCCCCGGGACAGGTCACCTACAATGAGCAGTTCTTC. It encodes CASSSPGQVTYNEQFF.

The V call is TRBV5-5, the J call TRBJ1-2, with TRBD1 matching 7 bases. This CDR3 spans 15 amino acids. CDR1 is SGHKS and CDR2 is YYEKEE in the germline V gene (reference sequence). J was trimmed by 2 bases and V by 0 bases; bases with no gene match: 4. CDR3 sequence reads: CASSLEGRGNYGYTF. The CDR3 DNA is TGTGCCAGCAGCTTGGAGGGCAGGGGGAACTATGGCTACACCTTC.

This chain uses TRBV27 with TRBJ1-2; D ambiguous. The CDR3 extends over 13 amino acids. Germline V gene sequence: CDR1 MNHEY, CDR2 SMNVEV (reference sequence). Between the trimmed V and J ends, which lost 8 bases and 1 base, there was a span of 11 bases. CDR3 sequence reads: CASREDYNYGYTF. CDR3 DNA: TGTGCCAGCCGCGAGGATTATAACTATGGCTACACCTTC.

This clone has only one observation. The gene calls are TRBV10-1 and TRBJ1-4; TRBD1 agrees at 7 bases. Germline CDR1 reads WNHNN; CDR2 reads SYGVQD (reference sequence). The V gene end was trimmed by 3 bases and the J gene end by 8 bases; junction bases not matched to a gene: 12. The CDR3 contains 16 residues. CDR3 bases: TGCGCCAGCAGTGACCTTGACGACAGGGCTGGCGAAAAACTGTTTTTT. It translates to CASSDLDDRAGEKLFF.

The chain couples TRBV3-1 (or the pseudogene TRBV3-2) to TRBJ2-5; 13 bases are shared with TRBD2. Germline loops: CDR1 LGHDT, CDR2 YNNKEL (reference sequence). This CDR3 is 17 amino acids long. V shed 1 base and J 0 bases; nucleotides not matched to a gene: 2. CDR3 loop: CASSQGLAGGYQETQYF. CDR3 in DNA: TGTGCCAGCAGCCAAGGACTAGCGGGGGGATACCAAGAGACCCAGTACTTC.

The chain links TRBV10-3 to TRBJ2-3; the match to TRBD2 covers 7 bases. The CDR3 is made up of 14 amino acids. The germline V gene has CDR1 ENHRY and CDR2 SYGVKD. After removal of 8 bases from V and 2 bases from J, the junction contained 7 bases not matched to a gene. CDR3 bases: TGTGCCATCCGATCTAGCGGAACCACAGATACGCAGTATTTT. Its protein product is CAIRSSGTTDTQYF.

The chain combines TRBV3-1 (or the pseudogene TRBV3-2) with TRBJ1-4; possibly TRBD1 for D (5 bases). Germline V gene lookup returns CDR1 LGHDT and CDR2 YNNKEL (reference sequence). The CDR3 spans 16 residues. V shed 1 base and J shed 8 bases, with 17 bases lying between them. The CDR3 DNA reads TGTGCCAGCAGCCAAGGTTCCCCAGGGAATGACGAAAAACTGTTTTTT. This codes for CASSQGSPGNDEKLFF.

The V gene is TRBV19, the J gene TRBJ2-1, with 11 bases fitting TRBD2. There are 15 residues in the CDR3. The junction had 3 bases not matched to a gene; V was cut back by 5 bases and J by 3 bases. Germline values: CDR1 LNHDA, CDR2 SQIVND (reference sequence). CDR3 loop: CASSASGGFYNEQFF. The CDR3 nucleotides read TGTGCCAGTAGTGCTAGCGGGGGGTTCTACAATGAGCAGTTCTTC.

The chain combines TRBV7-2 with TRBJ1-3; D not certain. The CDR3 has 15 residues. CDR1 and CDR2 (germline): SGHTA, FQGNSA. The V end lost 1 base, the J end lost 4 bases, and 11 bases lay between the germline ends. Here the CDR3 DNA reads TGTGCCAGCAGCTTAGGGCCCCCGGGGGGAAACACCATATATTTT. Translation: CASSLGPPGGNTIYF.

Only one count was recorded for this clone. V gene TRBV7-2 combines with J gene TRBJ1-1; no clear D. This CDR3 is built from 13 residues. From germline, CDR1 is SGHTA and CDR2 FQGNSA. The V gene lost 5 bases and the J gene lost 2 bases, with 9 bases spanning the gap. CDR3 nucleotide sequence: TGTGCCAGCAGCCCGGACTTAAACACTGAAGCTTTCTTT. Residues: CASSPDLNTEAFF. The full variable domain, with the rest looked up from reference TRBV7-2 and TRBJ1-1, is GAGVSQSPSNKVTEKGKDVELRCDPISGHTALYWYRQSLGQGLEFLIYFQGNSAPDKSGLPSDRFSAERTGGSVSTLTIQRTQQEDSAVYLCASSPDLNTEAFFGQGTRLTVV.

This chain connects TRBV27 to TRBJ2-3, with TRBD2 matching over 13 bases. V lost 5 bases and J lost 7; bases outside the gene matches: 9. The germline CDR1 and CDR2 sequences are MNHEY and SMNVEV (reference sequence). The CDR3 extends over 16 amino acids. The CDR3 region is CASSILLAGGPNTQYF. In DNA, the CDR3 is TGTGCCAGCAGTATCCTACTAGCGGGGGGGCCAAATACGCAGTATTTT.

The CDR3 region has the DNA TGTGCCAGCAGTCCCCCTCTCGTGGGAGGGTCAAGCTATGGCTACACCTTC. Its protein product is CASSPPLVGGSSYGYTF. J is TRBJ1-2 and V is TRBV6-6; D gene ambiguous. The germline gives CDR1 MNHNY, CDR2 SVGAGI (reference sequence). V was shortened by 5 bases and J by 4 bases, with 23 bases between the two germline ends. This CDR3 has 17 residues.

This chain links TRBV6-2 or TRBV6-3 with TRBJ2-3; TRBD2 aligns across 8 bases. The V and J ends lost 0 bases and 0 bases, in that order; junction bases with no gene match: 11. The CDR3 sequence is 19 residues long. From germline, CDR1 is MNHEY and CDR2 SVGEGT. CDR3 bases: TGTGCCAGCAGTTACTCGGGACTAGGGGAGGGATCTAGCACAGATACGCAGTATTTT. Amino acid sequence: CASSYSGLGEGSSTDTQYF.

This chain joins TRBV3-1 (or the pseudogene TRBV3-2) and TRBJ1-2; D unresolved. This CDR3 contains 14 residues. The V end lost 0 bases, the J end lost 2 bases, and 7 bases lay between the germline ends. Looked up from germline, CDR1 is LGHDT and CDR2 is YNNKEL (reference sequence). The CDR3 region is CASSQDTVNYGYTF. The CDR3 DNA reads TGTGCCAGCAGCCAAGATACGGTAAACTATGGCTACACCTTC.

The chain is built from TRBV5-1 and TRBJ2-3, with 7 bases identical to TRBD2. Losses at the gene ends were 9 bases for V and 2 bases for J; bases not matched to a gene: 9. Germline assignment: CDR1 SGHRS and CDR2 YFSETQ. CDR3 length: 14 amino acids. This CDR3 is CATSGGGLTDTQYF. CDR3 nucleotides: TGCGCCACGTCCGGCGGGGGTCTCACAGATACGCAGTATTTT.

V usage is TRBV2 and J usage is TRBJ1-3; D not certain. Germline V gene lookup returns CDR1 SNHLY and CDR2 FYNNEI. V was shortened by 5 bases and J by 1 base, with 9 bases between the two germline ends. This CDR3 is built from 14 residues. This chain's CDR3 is CASSSYGSGNTIYF. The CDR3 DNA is TGTGCCAGCAGTAGTTACGGGTCTGGAAACACCATATATTTT.

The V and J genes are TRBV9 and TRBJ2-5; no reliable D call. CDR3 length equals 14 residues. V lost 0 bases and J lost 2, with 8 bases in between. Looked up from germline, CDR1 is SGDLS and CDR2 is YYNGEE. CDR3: CASSVDRVQETQYF. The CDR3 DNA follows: TGTGCCAGCAGCGTAGACCGGGTACAAGAGACCCAGTACTTC.

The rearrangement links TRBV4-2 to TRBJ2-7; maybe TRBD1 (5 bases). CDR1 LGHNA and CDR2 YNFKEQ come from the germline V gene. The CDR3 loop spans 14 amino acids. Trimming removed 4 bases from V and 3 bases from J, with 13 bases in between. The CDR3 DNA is TGTGCCAGCAGCCCTGCTGCAGGGTACTACGAGCAGTACTTC. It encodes CASSPAAGYYEQYF.

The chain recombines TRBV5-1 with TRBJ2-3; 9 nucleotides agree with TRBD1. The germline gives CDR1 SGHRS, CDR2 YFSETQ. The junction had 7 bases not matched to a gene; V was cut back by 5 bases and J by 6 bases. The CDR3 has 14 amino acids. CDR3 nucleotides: TGCGCCAGCAGAATGGAAGGGACAGGGGATACGCAGTATTTT. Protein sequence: CASRMEGTGDTQYF.

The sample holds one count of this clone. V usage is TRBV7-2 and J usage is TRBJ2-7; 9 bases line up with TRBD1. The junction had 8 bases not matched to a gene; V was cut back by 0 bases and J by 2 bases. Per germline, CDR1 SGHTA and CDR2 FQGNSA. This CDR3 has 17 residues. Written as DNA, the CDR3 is TGTGCCAGCAGCTTAGCGGGGACAGGGATGGTACCCTACGAGCAGTACTTC. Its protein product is CASSLAGTGMVPYEQYF. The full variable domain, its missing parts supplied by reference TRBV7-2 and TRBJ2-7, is GAGVSQSPSNKVTEKGKDVELRCDPISGHTALYWYRQSLGQGLEFLIYFQGNSAPDKSGLPSDRFSAERTGGSVSTLTIQRTQQEDSAVYLCASSLAGTGMVPYEQYFGPGTRLTVT.

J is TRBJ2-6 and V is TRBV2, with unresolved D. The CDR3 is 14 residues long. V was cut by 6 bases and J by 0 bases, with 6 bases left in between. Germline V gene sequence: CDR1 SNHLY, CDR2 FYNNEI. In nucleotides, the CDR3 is TGTGCCAGCAGAATCGGCTCTGGGGCCAACGTCCTGACTTTC. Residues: CASRIGSGANVLTF.

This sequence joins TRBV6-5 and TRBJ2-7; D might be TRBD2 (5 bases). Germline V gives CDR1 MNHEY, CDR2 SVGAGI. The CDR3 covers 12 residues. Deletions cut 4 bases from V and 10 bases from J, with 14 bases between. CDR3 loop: CASSFRGSRQYF. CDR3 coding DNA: TGTGCCAGCAGTTTCCGAGGGTCGCGACAGTACTTC.

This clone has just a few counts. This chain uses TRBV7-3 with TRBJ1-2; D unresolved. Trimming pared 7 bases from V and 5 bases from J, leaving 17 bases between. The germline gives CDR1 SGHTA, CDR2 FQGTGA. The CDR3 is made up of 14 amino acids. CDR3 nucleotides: TGTGCCAGCACCGATTACACCCCACAGTATGGCTACACCTTC. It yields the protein CASTDYTPQYGYTF.